The 22 T cell receptor beta chains below were found in one sample sequenced in a study of Tregs in tolerant kidney transplant recipients. Clones were read by immunoSEQ multiplex PCR, and TCRdb kept only the in-frame ones, dropping some. In total, the table holds roughly 48,000 clones. The starting material was CD4+ T cells from blood, obtained before the transplant. These receptors came from a human donor who received a combined kidney and bone marrow transplant.

A remark on this clone: The read ends 3 residues before the CDR3 terminus; that terminus is restored from the germline J gene. The rearrangement links TRBV7-9 to TRBJ1-4; 7 positions agree with TRBD1. The CDR3 is 15 residues long. Germline CDR1 is SEHNR and CDR2 is FQNEAQ (reference sequence). Trimming removed 3 bases from V and 5 bases from J; junction bases left unmatched: 6. CDR3 loop: CASSFSQGGNEKLFF. CDR3 bases read: TGTGCCAGCAGCTTTTCTCAGGGGGGAAATGAAAAA.

About this clone itself: The CDR3 end falls 3 residues outside the read, so it is completed with the germline J gene. This sequence joins TRBV19 and TRBJ1-2; 9 bases map to TRBD1. CDR1 LNHDA and CDR2 SQIVND come from the germline V gene (reference sequence). The CDR3 has 17 residues. The CDR3 sequence is CASTPTGGGLGIYGYTF. Partial CDR3 DNA: TGTGCTAGCACTCCTACAGGGGGCGGACTGGGGATCTATGGC. Using reference TRBV19 and TRBJ1-2 for the parts outside the CDR3, the full variable domain is DGGITQSPKYLFRKEGQNVTLSCEQNLNHDAMYWYRQDPGQGLRLIYYSQIVNDFQKGDIAEGYSVSREKKESFPLTVTSAQKNPTAFYLCASTPTGGGLGIYGYTFGSGTRLTVV.

Details on this clone: The read finishes 3 residues shy of the CDR3 end, and the germline J gene is used to complete it. The chain joins TRBV30 to TRBJ2-4; 13 bases match TRBD2. The V and J ends lost 3 bases and 1 base, in that order; junction bases with no gene match: 9. The V gene's germline CDR1 is GTSNPN and CDR2 SVGIG (reference sequence). The CDR3 runs 18 residues. CDR3 bases read: TGTGCCTGGAGCCGTGGACTAGCGGGAGACGTTGCCAAAAACATT. The encoded protein is CAWSRGLAGDVAKNI. The whole CDR3 sequence reads CAWSRGLAGDVAKNIQYF.

A remark on this clone: The CDR3 end is not reached by the read, which stops 3 residues before it; the germline J gene fills it in. The V and J genes are TRBV7-9 and TRBJ2-7, with a tentative D call TRBD2 (7 bases). Trimming took 5 bases from V and 5 from J, leaving 19 bases between them. The V gene's germline CDR1 is SEHNR and CDR2 FQNEAQ (reference sequence). There are 15 residues in the CDR3. The CDR3 here is CASSPRETGGHEQYF. CDR3 bases read: TGTGCCAGCAGCCCGCGGGAGACCGGGGGGCACGAG.

About this clone: The read gets to within 3 residues of the CDR3 end, and the germline J gene fills in the rest. The V gene is TRBV30, the J gene TRBJ1-5; tentative D call: TRBD1 (6 bases). V lost 1 base, J lost 7 bases, and 14 bases lay in between. The V gene's germline CDR1 is GTSNPN and CDR2 SVGIG (reference sequence). This CDR3 region has 14 residues. The part of the CDR3 DNA that was read is TGTGCCTGGAGTGGCGGGGGCGCAGGGCAGCCC. This translates into CAWSGGGAGQP. The entire CDR3 sequence reads CAWSGGGAGQPQHF.

Concerning this clone: The sequenced fragment ends 3 residues before the CDR3 boundary, so the rest is inferred from the germline J gene. The chain employs TRBV7-2 and TRBJ1-4, with 7 bases that match TRBD1. CDR3 length: 15 residues. J was trimmed by 4 bases and V by 5 bases; bases with no gene match: 7. Germline CDR1 reads SGHTA; CDR2 reads FQGNSA. Incomplete CDR3 DNA: TGTGCCAGCAGCCCGAAACAGGGGTTTAATGAAAAA. Translated, it gives CASSPKQGFNEK. The CDR3 as a whole reads CASSPKQGFNEKLFF.

As for this clone: Read sequence stops 3 residues before the CDR3 end, and the germline J gene provides the missing end. The chain combines TRBV20-1 with TRBJ2-7, with 9 positions matching TRBD1. Germline values: CDR1 DFQATT, CDR2 SNEGSKA (reference sequence). The CDR3 length is 15 residues. V lost 2 bases, J lost 6 bases, and 11 bases stayed unmatched. Partial CDR3 DNA: TGCAGTGCTAGAAACCCCGGGACAGGGCTACGCGAG. Translated, it gives CSARNPGTGLRE. The full CDR3 sequence reads CSARNPGTGLREQYF.

CDR3 DNA, as far as it was read: TGCAGTGTTCAACTAGCGGTCCCTTGGAACGAG. Translated, it gives CSVQLAVPWNE. The whole CDR3 sequence is CSVQLAVPWNEQYF. V gene TRBV20-1 combines with J gene TRBJ2-7; 8 bases agree with TRBD2. The read ends 3 residues early relative to the CDR3; the germline J gene fills the gap. The CDR3 is made up of 14 amino acids. Looked up from germline, CDR1 is DFQATT and CDR2 is SNEGSKA (reference sequence). Trimming took 7 bases from V and 5 from J; bases not matched to a gene: 13.

Comment on this clone: The CDR3 is cut off 3 residues early in the read; its end comes from the germline J gene. The rearrangement links TRBV11-2 to TRBJ2-5; D is unclear. There are 15 residues in the CDR3. Germline V gene sequence: CDR1 SGHAT, CDR2 FQNNGV. V lost 7 bases to trimming and J lost 1 base, with 16 bases between them. The CDR3 protein is CASTQSKGSQETQYF. The CDR3 DNA, read in part, is TGTGCCAGCACCCAGAGTAAGGGTTCCCAAGAGACC. The full variable domain, completed using reference TRBV11-2 and TRBJ2-5, is EAGVAQSPRYKIIEKRQSVAFWCNPISGHATLYWYQQILGQGPKLLIQFQNNGVVDDSQLPKDRFSAERLKGVDSTLKIQPAKLEDSAVYLCASTQSKGSQETQYFGPGTRLLVL.

Concerning this clone: The read terminates 3 residues before the CDR3 end, so the remaining end is supplied by the germline J gene. The gene calls are TRBV19 and TRBJ2-2, with 16 bases lining up with TRBD2. CDR1 and CDR2 from the germline V gene are LNHDA and SQIVND (reference sequence). This CDR3 is built from 18 residues. V lost 4 bases and J lost 0; bases outside the gene matches: 2. The sequenced part of the CDR3 DNA is TGTGCCAGTAGTAGGGGACTAGCGGGAGGGACGAACACCGGGGAG. Translated: CASSRGLAGGTNTGE. The whole CDR3 reads CASSRGLAGGTNTGELFF. Together with reference TRBV19 and TRBJ2-2, the CDR3 gives the full variable domain: DGGITQSPKYLFRKEGQNVTLSCEQNLNHDAMYWYRQDPGQGLRLIYYSQIVNDFQKGDIAEGYSVSREKKESFPLTVTSAQKNPTAFYLCASSRGLAGGTNTGELFFGEGSRLTVL.

Turning to this clone: With the read ending 3 residues before the CDR3 end, the germline J gene is used to fill in that end. This chain joins TRBV6-2 or TRBV6-3 and TRBJ2-7, with 8 bases that match TRBD2. Germline V gives CDR1 MNHEY, CDR2 SVGEGT. CDR3 size: 17 residues. Trimming removed 3 bases from V and 5 bases from J; junction bases left unmatched: 15. The covered CDR3 bases are TGTGCCAGCAGTTATACGCAGCCGGGACTAGAGAAGGACGAG. As protein: CASSYTQPGLEKDE. The entire CDR3 is CASSYTQPGLEKDEQYF.

As to this clone: The read stops 3 residues short of the end of the CDR3; the missing end is completed from the germline J gene. The chain recombines TRBV7-6 with TRBJ2-3; the D gene is possibly TRBD2 (6 bases). Germline values: CDR1 SGHVS, CDR2 FNYEAQ. V was clipped by 5 bases and J by 1 base, with 16 bases between them. The CDR3 contains 16 residues. The sequenced CDR3 bases are TGTGCCAGCAGCCAGTCTGCCCCGGGGGGCACAGATACG. This sequence encodes CASSQSAPGGTDT. The complete CDR3 reads CASSQSAPGGTDTQYF.

Worth noting for this clone: The read is 3 residues too short to cover the CDR3 end, so that end is filled in from the germline J gene. This chain connects TRBV7-9 to TRBJ1-1; maybe TRBD1 (6 bases). The germline CDR1 and CDR2 sequences are SEHNR and FQNEAQ (reference sequence). This CDR3 has 13 residues. Between the trimmed V and J ends, which lost 2 bases and 4 bases, there was a span of 8 bases. Incomplete CDR3 DNA: TGTGCCAGCAGCTTAACGACAGGCACTGAA. It encodes CASSLTTGTE. The entire CDR3 protein is CASSLTTGTEAFF.

Details on this clone: The read finishes 3 residues shy of the CDR3 end, and the germline J gene is used to complete it. The J gene is TRBJ2-3, the V gene TRBV20-1, with 8 bases fitting TRBD1. Germline values: CDR1 DFQATT, CDR2 SNEGSKA (reference sequence). CDR3 length: 15 amino acids. Trimming at V came to 6 bases and at J to 2 bases, leaving 10 bases not matched to a gene. This CDR3 reads CSADGPDRATDTQYF. The sequenced CDR3 bases are TGCAGTGCCGACGGGCCGGACAGGGCCACAGATACG.

For this clone: The sequenced fragment ends 3 residues before the CDR3 boundary, so the rest is inferred from the germline J gene. The rearrangement links TRBV19 to TRBJ2-2; 9 bases line up with TRBD1. Germline lookup yields CDR1 LNHDA and CDR2 SQIVND (reference sequence). J gave up 7 bases and V 7 bases, and 7 bases lay outside the gene matches. This CDR3 has 14 residues. CDR3 protein: CASIRQGVHGELFF. The DNA read from the CDR3 is TGTGCCAGTATACGACAGGGGGTTCACGGGGAG.

Details on this clone: The sequence runs out 3 residues before the end of the CDR3; the remainder is reconstructed from the germline J gene. This rearrangement joins TRBV6-2 or TRBV6-3 to TRBJ2-5, with 8 bases identical to TRBD2. Germline CDR1 reads MNHEY; CDR2 reads SVGEGT. The CDR3 is 17 amino acids. The V gene end was trimmed by 4 bases and the J gene end by 1 base; junction bases not matched to a gene: 11. The CDR3: CASSWTTYGTSQETQYF. CDR3 DNA (partial): TGTGCCAGCAGTTGGACGACCTACGGGACTAGCCAAGAGACC.

Worth noting for this clone: Sequencing ends 3 residues short of the CDR3 end; the germline J gene provides the rest. This chain connects TRBV7-9 to TRBJ1-5; D remains ambiguous. Germline CDR1 is SEHNR and CDR2 is FQNEAQ (reference sequence). Trimming shortened V by 4 bases and J by 1 base, and 5 bases separated the two germline ends. The CDR3 runs 13 residues. CDR3 sequence: CASSSTSNQPQHF. CDR3 DNA, as far as it was read: TGTGCCAGCAGCTCGACAAGCAATCAGCCC.

Note on this clone: The read falls 3 residues short of the CDR3 end, and the missing part is taken from the germline J gene. The chain recombines TRBV4-2 with TRBJ1-2; a weak D match, TRBD1 (5 bases). CDR1 LGHNA and CDR2 YNFKEQ come from the germline V gene. There are 19 residues in the CDR3. The sequenced CDR3 bases are TGTGCCAGCAGCCCCCCAAACATACTCGGGGGGGTCCCTGGGGGAGGC. As protein: CASSPPNILGGVPGGG. The full CDR3 is CASSPPNILGGVPGGGYTF.

In the case of this clone: The CDR3 end falls 3 residues outside the read, so it is completed with the germline J gene. V is TRBV7-9 and J is TRBJ2-3; 11 bases match TRBD2. Germline values: CDR1 SEHNR, CDR2 FQNEAQ (reference sequence). This CDR3 spans 15 amino acids. After removal of 5 bases from V and 2 bases from J, the junction contained 3 bases not matched to a gene. CDR3 loop: CASSMGLAATDTQYF. The CDR3 bases that were read are TGTGCCAGCAGCATGGGACTAGCGGCCACAGATACG.

A word on this clone: The CDR3 goes on 3 residues after the read ends, and that part is filled in from the germline J gene. V and J are TRBV19 and TRBJ1-1; 7 bases are a match to TRBD1. Trimming took 5 bases from V and 0 from J; bases not matched to a gene: 6. From germline, CDR1 is LNHDA and CDR2 SQIVND (reference sequence). The CDR3 runs 15 residues. The CDR3 DNA, read in part, is TGTGCCAGTAGTCCACGGGACAGTATGAACACTGAA. Translating it yields CASSPRDSMNTE. The full CDR3 reads CASSPRDSMNTEAFF. Complete variable domain (other parts from reference TRBV19 and TRBJ1-1): DGGITQSPKYLFRKEGQNVTLSCEQNLNHDAMYWYRQDPGQGLRLIYYSQIVNDFQKGDIAEGYSVSREKKESFPLTVTSAQKNPTAFYLCASSPRDSMNTEAFFGQGTRLTVV.

Of note for this clone: The DNA ends 3 residues before the CDR3 does, and the rest of the CDR3 is filled in from the germline J gene. The chain is built from TRBV19 and TRBJ2-1; TRBD2 is a possible D gene (5 bases). The CDR3 spans 16 residues. Per the germline V gene, CDR1 is LNHDA and CDR2 is SQIVND (reference sequence). Between the trimmed V and J ends, which lost 6 bases and 4 bases, there was a span of 19 bases. CDR3 DNA, as far as it was read: TGTGCCAGTAGGCGGGCCACCTCCTGGGGTTACAATGAG. Encoded protein: CASRRATSWGYNE. The whole CDR3 sequence is CASRRATSWGYNEQFF.

Comments on this clone: Read data end 3 residues before the CDR3 end; the end is taken from the germline J gene. The gene calls are TRBV18 and TRBJ2-7; 11 positions match TRBD1. Germline V gene data show CDR1 as KGHSH and CDR2 as LQKENI. The CDR3 has 15 residues. V trimming: 5 bases; J trimming: 4 bases; junction bases outside the gene matches: 7. The part of the CDR3 DNA that was read is TGTGCCAGCTCATCATCCGGGACAGGGGGGTACGAG. This codes for CASSSSGTGGYE. The full CDR3 is CASSSSGTGGYEQYF.